The rows below give T cell receptor beta chains drawn from one sample of a study of blood T cell repertoires in COVID-19. The table came from immunoSEQ multiplex PCR; TCRdb's copy has only in-frame clones and leaves some out. The sample includes around 200,000 clones, 80% seen only once; the top ten take 4.5% to 7%. Input material: peripheral blood. The receptors here all came from a woman in her seventies with acute or convalescent COVID-19. CDR3s leave out the opening cysteine and the closing phenylalanine or tryptophan.

TRBV29-1	TRBJ2-5	SVERTVQETQY
TRBV29-1	TRBJ2-7	SVQDRGATTYEQY
TRBV5-1	TRBJ1-5	ASSLEGGNQPQH
TRBV5-6	TRBJ2-7	ASSLSGSNYEQY
TRBV30	TRBJ1-1	AWIPGGGVATEAF
TRBV27	TRBJ2-7	ASSSIDRWTYEQY
TRBV25-1	TRBJ2-5	ASRGTSGEETQY
TRBV10-3	TRBJ2-7	AIARDSIYEQY
TRBV24-1	TRBJ1-2	ATSLGEGYGYT
TRBV9	TRBJ1-2	ASSALSGGGGYT
TRBV7-9	TRBJ2-1	ASSHVSFPYNEQF
TRBV6-1	TRBJ1-4	ASSEPPQGATNEKLF
TRBV24-1	TRBJ2-2	ATSVSEGVGTGELF
TRBV28	TRBJ1-1	ASPSTQWGGANTEAF
TRBV5-1	TRBJ2-4	ASSIGGQGGNIQY
TRBV7-8	TRBJ1-2	ASSLAAQGGWAYGYT
TRBV27	TRBJ2-3	ASSLGDWRTDTQY
TRBV27	TRBJ1-5	ASSPARVSGGVNQPQH
TRBV6-6	TRBJ1-3	ASSFGTSGNTIY
TRBV7-9	TRBJ1-2	ASSSWDRGVYGYT
TRBV5-8	TRBJ1-2	ASSLDRGNGYT
TRBV5-6	TRBJ1-2	ASSLAADPSIYGYT
TRBV7-2	TRBJ1-6	ASSVQGSGNSPLH
TRBV27	TRBJ1-4	ASSLAGVYEKLF
TRBV3-1/TRBV3-2	TRBJ2-7	ASSQVGDRPYEQY
TRBV18	TRBJ1-5	ASSPGTAISNQPQH
TRBV7-3	TRBJ1-1	ASSYDRAGTEAF
TRBV14	TRBJ1-1	ASSQVGTGGAF
TRBV27	TRBJ2-5	ASSLLAGGDETQY
TRBV2	TRBJ2-7	ASSDGLAGRYEQY
TRBV5-4	TRBJ2-1	ASALQRGLNNEQF
TRBV4-1	TRBJ2-3	ASSLTPGTGQDTQY
TRBV7-3	TRBJ2-5	ASSLTGADQETQY
TRBV27	TRBJ2-7	ASSLYLAGRTYEQY
TRBV30	TRBJ1-4	AWSRGLGEKLF
TRBV11-2	TRBJ2-5	ASSFRGAGDQETQY
TRBV3-1/TRBV3-2	TRBJ1-2	ASSHVDRDYGYT
TRBV30	TRBJ2-1	AWSASGAAEQF